A selection of T cell receptor beta chains follows, all from one sample in a study of Tregs in tolerant kidney transplant recipients. Clones were read by immunoSEQ multiplex PCR, and TCRdb kept only the in-frame ones, dropping some. Seen here are approximately 30,000 clones, about 79% observed once, and the top ten hold approximately 2%. Which antigens these TCRs recognize remains unknown. Sample: Tregs from blood cultured with allogeneic cells. These receptors originate from a human donor in good health. The CDR3 runs from the conserved cysteine through the conserved F or W. D genes are given only for firm matches. Size is stated for part of the rows, as once, few or many counts, or as a class when the clone is expanded.

D gene	J gene	V gene	clone size	CDR3 protein	CDR3 DNA
NA	TRBJ2-7	TRBV7-2	NA	CASSFLPSRAYEQYF	TGTGCCAGCAGCTTCCTACCTTCTAGGGCCTACGAGCAGTACTTC
NA	TRBJ2-3	TRBV7-9	few	CASSRAGITDTQYF	TGTGCCAGCTCAAGGGCCGGGATCACAGATACGCAGTATTTT
TRBD2	TRBJ2-7	TRBV5-5	NA	CASSLAGLAGVKALSEQYF	TGTGCCAGCAGCTTGGCCGGCCTAGCGGGAGTAAAGGCCCTCAGCGAGCAGTACTTC
NA	TRBJ2-5	TRBV9	NA	CASSLRGEETQYF	TGTGCCAGCAGCCTCCGCGGGGAGGAGACCCAGTACTTC
NA	TRBJ1-2	TRBV25-1	NA	CASRMTGFSGGYTF	TGTGCCAGCAGGATGACGGGATTTTCGGGGGGCTACACCTTC
NA	TRBJ1-6	TRBV5-1	NA	CASSLGGTGSPLHF	TGCGCCAGCAGCTTGGGAGGGACGGGTTCACCCCTCCACTTT
TRBD1	TRBJ1-2	TRBV5-3	NA	CASSRTGNYGYTF	TGTGCCAGCAGCCGGACAGGGAACTATGGCTACACCTTC
TRBD2	TRBJ2-1	TRBV5-1	NA	CASSLVLAGDHNEQFF	TGCGCCAGCAGCTTGGTTCTAGCGGGGGATCACAATGAGCAGTTCTTC
NA	TRBJ2-3	TRBV10-3	once	CAISAGRDTQYF	TGTGCCATCAGTGCGGGGCGGGATACGCAGTATTTT
NA	TRBJ2-2	TRBV9	NA	CASSVGTGELFF	TGTGCCAGCAGCGTCGGCACCGGGGAGCTGTTTTTT
TRBD2	TRBJ2-1	TRBV9	NA	CASSPRSSGSNEQFF	TGTGCCAGCAGCCCCCGGTCTAGCGGGAGCAATGAGCAGTTCTTC
NA	TRBJ1-1	TRBV2	NA	CASSDQGTRLEAFF	TGTGCCAGCAGTGATCAGGGGACGCGACTTGAAGCTTTCTTT
NA	TRBJ2-3	TRBV7-2	NA	CASSGGGRGNTQYF	TGTGCCAGCTCGGGCGGCGGTAGGGGGAATACGCAGTATTTT
NA	TRBJ2-2	TRBV30	NA	CAWSDPRRRDTGELFF	TGTGCCTGGAGTGACCCCCGTCGAAGGGACACCGGGGAGCTGTTTTTT
NA	TRBJ2-2	TRBV7-3	NA	CASSPSGSNTGELFF	TGTGCCAGCAGCCCCAGCGGGTCGAACACCGGGGAGCTGTTTTTT
NA	TRBJ2-1	TRBV5-1	NA	CASSLGGDGEQFF	TGCGCCAGCAGCTTGGGAGGTGACGGGGAGCAGTTCTTC
NA	TRBJ2-7	TRBV5-5	NA	CASSLEGSSSYEQYF	TGTGCCAGCAGCTTGGAAGGGTCCTCATCCTACGAGCAGTACTTC
NA	TRBJ1-1	TRBV7-9	once	CASSPQGGTEAFF	TGTGCCAGCAGCCCACAGGGTGGGACTGAAGCTTTCTTT
NA	TRBJ2-7	TRBV11-2	NA	CASSQKLQGLHYEQYF	TGTGCCAGCAGTCAAAAGCTACAGGGTCTCCACTACGAGCAGTACTTC
TRBD2	TRBJ2-5	TRBV2	NA	CASSRTSGVPETQYF	TGTGCCAGCAGTCGTACTAGCGGGGTTCCTGAGACCCAGTACTTC
NA	TRBJ2-1	TRBV15	NA	CATSRDHPPYSVSSYNEQFF	TGTGCCACCAGCAGAGACCACCCCCCCTATAGCGTAAGCTCCTACAATGAGCAGTTCTTC
TRBD1	TRBJ2-7	TRBV30	NA	CAWSGTGGYEQYF	TGTGCCTGGAGTGGGACAGGGGGCTACGAGCAGTACTTC
NA	TRBJ1-5	TRBV5-4	NA	CASSFHNSNQPQHF	TGTGCCAGCAGCTTCCATAATAGCAATCAGCCCCAGCATTTT
TRBD2	TRBJ2-3	TRBV2	NA	CASSTSGETDTQYF	TGTGCCAGCAGCACTAGCGGGGAAACAGATACGCAGTATTTT
NA	TRBJ1-1	TRBV19	NA	CASSIGQMNTEAFF	TGTGCCAGTAGTATAGGACAGATGAACACTGAAGCTTTCTTT
NA	TRBJ1-3	TRBV9	NA	CASSTRFGRYTIYF	TGTGCCAGCAGCACCCGGTTTGGAAGGTACACCATATATTTT
NA	TRBJ2-3	TRBV5-1	NA	CASSGGTLRTDTQYF	TGCGCCAGCAGCGGTGGGACTTTGCGCACAGATACGCAGTATTTT
NA	TRBJ2-3	TRBV5-1	NA	CASRPGAGTDTQYF	TGCGCCAGCAGACCAGGGGCCGGCACAGATACGCAGTATTTT
NA	TRBJ2-1	TRBV4-1	NA	CASSQRDKRFF	TGCGCCAGCAGCCAAAGGGATAAGCGGTTCTTC
NA	TRBJ1-6	TRBV2	NA	CASSDRVHNSPLHF	TGTGCCAGCAGTGACAGGGTCCATAATTCACCCCTCCACTTT
TRBD2	TRBJ2-3	TRBV5-1	NA	CASSSGSGTDTQYF	TGCGCCAGTTCAAGCGGGAGCGGCACAGATACGCAGTATTTT
TRBD1	TRBJ1-2	TRBV29-1	NA	CSVADREDGYTF	TGCAGCGTTGCTGACAGGGAAGATGGCTACACCTTC
TRBD1	TRBJ2-7	TRBV7-2	NA	CASSPDRGLFHEQYF	TGTGCCAGCAGTCCAGACAGGGGGCTTTTCCACGAGCAGTACTTC
NA	TRBJ2-4	TRBV10-3	once	CAISESTRGTENIQYF	TGTGCCATCAGTGAGTCGACGAGGGGGACGGAGAACATTCAGTACTTC
TRBD1	TRBJ1-1	TRBV9	NA	CASSVDPQGGNAEAFF	TGTGCCAGCAGCGTAGACCCCCAGGGGGGAAACGCTGAAGCTTTCTTT
TRBD1	TRBJ2-2	TRBV7-9	NA	CASSQGQAETGELFF	TGTGCCAGCAGCCAGGGACAGGCTGAAACCGGGGAGCTGTTTTTT
NA	TRBJ1-5	TRBV10-2	NA	CASSGPYSNQPQHF	TGCGCCAGCAGTGGGCCTTACTCCAATCAGCCCCAGCATTTT
NA	TRBJ1-6	TRBV6-5	few	CASSYSPRGSDSPLHF	TGTGCCAGCAGTTACTCCCCCCGGGGGAGCGATTCACCCCTCCACTTT
NA	TRBJ1-1	TRBV7-2	NA	CASRLTGYTEAFF	TGTGCCAGCAGACTTACGGGGTACACTGAAGCTTTCTTT
NA	TRBJ2-5	TRBV5-1	NA	CASSLRGPQETQYF	TGCGCCAGCAGCTTGCGAGGGCCCCAAGAGACCCAGTACTTC
NA	TRBJ2-6	TRBV1	NA	CTSSRALLAGPIYRANVLTF	TGCACCAGCAGCCGGGCCCTCTTAGCGGGTCCAATCTATCGGGCCAACGTCCTGACTTTC
NA	TRBJ2-1	TRBV20-1	NA	CSARAPSGQFF	TGCAGTGCTAGAGCCCCATCGGGGCAGTTCTTC